The clone carrying this T cell receptor (beta chain) turned up a few times. The target antigen is unknown. Other nucleotide sequences in the sample specify the same CDR3. These data belong to a study of shared clonotypes between healthy human individuals. Selected positively for CCR7 and CD45RO-negative, naive CD8 cells excluded terminally differentiated effector memory CD45RA+ cells. The study's findings and limits: Researchers sampled blood only, noting tissue repertoires likely differ. The study generally estimated greater richness for naive than memory subsets. Incompleteness in sorted-subset sequencing, despite large depth, was shown by rarefaction.

Clones were read by immunoSEQ multiplex PCR, and TCRdb kept only the in-frame ones, dropping some. Of about 2.1 million clones detected, 85% to 95% appear once; the ten largest clones hold about 1.5%. Germline V gene data show CDR1 as MDHEN and CDR2 as SYDVKM. CDR3 length: 13 amino acids. V was shortened by 6 bases and J by 3 bases, with 11 bases between the two germline ends. The receptor was derived from a young man in good health. Some clones in this sample may be carry-over from other donors' samples. Material: naive CD8+ T cells from PBMCs. The chain joins TRBV28 to TRBJ1-2, with D tentatively TRBD1 (5 bases). Written as DNA, the CDR3 is TGTGCCAGCAGCCCTGACAGCTACTATGGCTACACCTTC. Amino acids: CASSPDSYYGYTF.